Shown below are 16 T cell receptor beta chains from a single sample sequenced in a study of control samples from healthy donors and cancer patients. Method: immunoSEQ multiplex PCR; TCRdb's copy keeps in-frame clones and lacks some. Among about 130,000 clones listed, around 93% were seen once. Sequencing was performed on blood. The receptors come from a woman aged 45-65 years in good health.

The count of this clone is one. The chain links TRBV6-5 to TRBJ1-6, with D perhaps TRBD1 (6 bases). Trimming removed 6 bases at V and 9 bases at J, with 12 bases between. Germline V gene lookup returns CDR1 MNHEY and CDR2 SVGAGI. The CDR3 spans 13 residues. The CDR3 coding sequence is TGTGCCAGCAGGTCGGGGGGCCGTTCACCCCTCCACTTT. Translated: CASRSGGRSPLHF.

This chain joins TRBV5-1 and TRBJ1-6; D is uncertain. V was shortened by 1 base and J by 8 bases, with 13 bases between the two germline ends. This CDR3 spans 15 amino acids. Per germline, CDR1 SGHRS and CDR2 YFSETQ. The CDR3 DNA reads as TGCGCCAGCAGCTTGCAGCCGGGCGTGGATTCACCCCTCCACTTT. Protein product: CASSLQPGVDSPLHF.

The V and J genes are TRBV28 and TRBJ2-2, with D unresolved. Germline V gives CDR1 MDHEN, CDR2 SYDVKM. V was shortened by 3 bases and J by 6 bases, with 8 bases between the two germline ends. The CDR3 is 13 amino acids. CDR3 sequence: CASSLERAGELFF. As DNA, the CDR3 is TGTGCCAGCAGTTTGGAAAGGGCCGGGGAGCTGTTTTTT.

V gene TRBV7-9 combines with J gene TRBJ1-5; D unclear. Germline CDR1 is SEHNR and CDR2 is FQNEAQ (reference sequence). Trimming removed 1 base at V and 2 bases at J, with 15 bases between. CDR3 length: 17 amino acids. Here the CDR3 DNA reads TGTGCCAGCAGCTTAGTCGCCGGCATGGGTGGCAATCAGCCCCAGCATTTT. It translates to CASSLVAGMGGNQPQHF.

Turning to this clone: This specimen includes other DNA sequences encoding the same CDR3. The chain recombines TRBV4-1 with TRBJ1-3; D not resolved. Germline CDR1 is MGHRA and CDR2 is YSYEKL. Deletions cut 0 bases from V and 4 bases from J, with 1 base between. CDR3 length equals 12 residues. The CDR3 region is CASSQEGNTIYF. CDR3 coding DNA: TGCGCCAGCAGCCAAGAAGGAAACACCATATATTTT.

This chain joins TRBV12-3 or TRBV12-4 and TRBJ2-7; D is ambiguous. Trimming pared 3 bases from V and 5 bases from J, leaving 8 bases between. The CDR3 is 12 residues long. The DNA for the CDR3 is TGTGCCAGCAGTTTCGTAGGGAACGAGCAGTACTTC. It specifies CASSFVGNEQYF.

The chain links TRBV6-6 to TRBJ1-1; the D is unclear. Germline CDR1 MNHNY, CDR2 SVGAGI (reference sequence). This CDR3 region has 15 residues. V lost 2 bases to trimming and J lost 1 base, with 11 bases between them. CDR3 amino acids: CASSYGVQPNTEAFF. CDR3 bases: TGTGCCAGCAGTTACGGGGTACAGCCGAACACTGAAGCTTTCTTT.

This clone has just one count. This rearrangement joins TRBV25-1 to TRBJ2-7, with 8 bases matching TRBD2. CDR3 length: 16 amino acids. From germline, CDR1 is MGHDK and CDR2 SYGVNS. The V and J ends lost 1 base and 0 bases, in that order; junction bases with no gene match: 5. In DNA form, the CDR3 reads TGTGCCAGCAGTGAATTCGGGAGGGAAAGCTCCTACGAGCAGTACTTC. Its protein is CASSEFGRESSYEQYF.

The genes are TRBV12-3 or TRBV12-4 and TRBJ2-7; either TRBD1 or TRBD2 may supply D (6 bases each). Trimming pared 5 bases from V and 6 bases from J, leaving 14 bases between. There are 13 residues in the CDR3. CDR3 sequence (DNA): TGTGCCAGCAGTGGGGGGCAGGGGCCCGAGCAGTACTTC. Its translation: CASSGGQGPEQYF.

The gene calls are TRBV28 and TRBJ2-7; 7 nucleotides line up with TRBD2. The CDR3 sequence is 16 residues long. Losses at the gene ends were 5 bases for V and 0 bases for J; bases not matched to a gene: 10. Per germline, CDR1 MDHEN and CDR2 SYDVKM. CDR3 sequence: CASSLSASGSSYEQYF. CDR3 coding DNA: TGTGCCAGCAGTCTATCGGCTAGCGGAAGCTCCTACGAGCAGTACTTC.

The genes are TRBV3-1 (or the pseudogene TRBV3-2) and TRBJ1-6; no clear D gene. The germline V gene has CDR1 LGHDT and CDR2 YNNKEL (reference sequence). There are 13 residues in the CDR3. Trimming took off 4 bases at V and 10 bases at J, with 11 bases between the two ends. The CDR3 DNA reads TGTGCCAGCAGCCTAATCGTAGGATCACCCCTCCACTTT. Translated: CASSLIVGSPLHF.

This clone was detected only once. The chain uses TRBV6-6 and TRBJ1-4; TRBD1 is a possible D gene (6 bases). The germline gives CDR1 MNHNY, CDR2 SVGAGI (reference sequence). Trimming took off 0 bases at V and 10 bases at J, with 12 bases between the two ends. CDR3 length: 14 amino acids. In DNA, the CDR3 is TGTGCCAGCAGTTACTCCGACAGGTCGGGAAAACTGTTTTTT. Its protein product is CASSYSDRSGKLFF.

The rearrangement links TRBV13 to TRBJ2-1, with D tentatively TRBD2 (6 bases). Germline V lookup: CDR1 PRHDT, CDR2 FYEKMQ (reference sequence). The CDR3 has 17 amino acids. V was clipped by 2 bases and J by 4 bases, with 18 bases between them. As DNA, the CDR3 is TGTGCCAGCAGCTTATTTGCGGGACTTTCCGGGTACAATGAGCAGTTCTTC. Its translation is CASSLFAGLSGYNEQFF.

The chain employs TRBV18 and TRBJ2-1; 8 nucleotides match TRBD2. The CDR3 covers 15 residues. J lost 8 bases, V lost 2 bases, and 8 bases had no gene match. Germline CDR1 KGHSH, CDR2 LQKENI. CDR3 amino acids: CASSPWTSLGDEQFF. In nucleotides, the CDR3 is TGTGCCAGCTCACCATGGACTAGCCTAGGTGATGAGCAGTTCTTC.

This chain uses TRBV27 with TRBJ2-5, with D hard to call. The CDR3 runs 16 residues. Germline V gene data show CDR1 as MNHEY and CDR2 as SMNVEV (reference sequence). Trimming removed 6 bases from V and 6 bases from J, with 23 bases in between. For the CDR3, the DNA is TGTGCCAGCAGCCCCACCGGGTACAGTCTAAAAAAGACCCAGTACTTC. Protein: CASSPTGYSLKKTQYF.

V usage is TRBV5-1 and J usage is TRBJ2-3, with TRBD2 matching over 8 bases. With 0 bases clipped from V and 2 bases from J, the junction kept 14 bases outside the gene matches. Looked up from germline, CDR1 is SGHRS and CDR2 is YFSETQ. The CDR3 spans 19 residues. For the CDR3, the DNA is TGCGCCAGCAGCTTGGGGTCTATGGATGCGGGGGGACCCACAGATACGCAGTATTTT. Protein product: CASSLGSMDAGGPTDTQYF. Drawing the rest from reference TRBV5-1 and TRBJ2-3, the complete variable domain is KAGVTQTPRYLIKTRGQQVTLSCSPISGHRSVSWYQQTPGQGLQFLFEYFSETQRNKGNFPGRFSGRQFSNSRSEMNVSTLELGDSALYLCASSLGSMDAGGPTDTQYFGPGTRLTVL.